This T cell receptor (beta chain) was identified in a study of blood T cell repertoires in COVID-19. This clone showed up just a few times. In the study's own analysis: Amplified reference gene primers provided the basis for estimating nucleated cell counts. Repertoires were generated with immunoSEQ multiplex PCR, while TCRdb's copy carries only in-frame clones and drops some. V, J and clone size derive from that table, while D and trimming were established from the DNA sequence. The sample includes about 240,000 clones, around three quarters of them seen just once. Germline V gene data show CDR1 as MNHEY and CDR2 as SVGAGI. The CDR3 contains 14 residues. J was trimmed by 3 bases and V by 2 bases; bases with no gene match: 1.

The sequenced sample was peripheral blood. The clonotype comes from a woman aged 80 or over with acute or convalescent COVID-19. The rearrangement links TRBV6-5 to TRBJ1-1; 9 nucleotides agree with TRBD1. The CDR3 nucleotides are TGTGCCAGCAGTTACCGGACAGGGGACACTGAAGCTTTCTTT. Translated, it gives CASSYRTGDTEAFF.